This TCR beta chain was documented in a study of technical replicates of blood from a handful of donors. From germline, CDR1 is MNHNY and CDR2 SVGAGI (reference sequence). V was shortened by 5 bases and J by 2 bases, with 9 bases between the two germline ends. The CDR3 is 13 residues long. Sequenced by immunoSEQ multiplex PCR; TCRdb stores in-frame clones only, minus some. This sample has under 75,000 clones, with 85% to 95% found just once. The chain uses TRBV6-6 and TRBJ1-2; maybe TRBD1 (6 bases). What was sequenced was PBMCs. The receptor comes from a human donor in good health. Some clones in this sample may be carry-over from other donors' samples. The CDR3 DNA sequence: TGTGCCAGCAGTCAGGGGCCCAACTATGGCTACACCTTC. It is translated as CASSQGPNYGYTF.